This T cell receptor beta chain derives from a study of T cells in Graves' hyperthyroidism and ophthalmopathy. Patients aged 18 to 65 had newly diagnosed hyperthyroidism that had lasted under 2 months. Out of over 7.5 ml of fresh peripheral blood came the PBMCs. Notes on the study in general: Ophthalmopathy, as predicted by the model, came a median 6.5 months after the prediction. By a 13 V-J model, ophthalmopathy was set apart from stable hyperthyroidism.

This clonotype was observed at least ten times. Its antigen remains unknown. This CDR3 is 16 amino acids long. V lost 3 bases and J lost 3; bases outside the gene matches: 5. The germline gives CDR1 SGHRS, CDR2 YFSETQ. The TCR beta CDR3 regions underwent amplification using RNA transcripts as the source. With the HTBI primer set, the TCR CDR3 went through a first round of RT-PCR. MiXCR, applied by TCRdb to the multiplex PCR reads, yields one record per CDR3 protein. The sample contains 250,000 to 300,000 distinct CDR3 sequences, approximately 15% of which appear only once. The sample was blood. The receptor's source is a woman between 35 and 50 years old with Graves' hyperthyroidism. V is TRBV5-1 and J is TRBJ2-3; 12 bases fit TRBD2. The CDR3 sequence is CASSSTSGRRTDTQYF. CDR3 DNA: TGCGCCAGCAGCTCAACTAGCGGGAGGAGGACAGATACGCAGTATTTT.